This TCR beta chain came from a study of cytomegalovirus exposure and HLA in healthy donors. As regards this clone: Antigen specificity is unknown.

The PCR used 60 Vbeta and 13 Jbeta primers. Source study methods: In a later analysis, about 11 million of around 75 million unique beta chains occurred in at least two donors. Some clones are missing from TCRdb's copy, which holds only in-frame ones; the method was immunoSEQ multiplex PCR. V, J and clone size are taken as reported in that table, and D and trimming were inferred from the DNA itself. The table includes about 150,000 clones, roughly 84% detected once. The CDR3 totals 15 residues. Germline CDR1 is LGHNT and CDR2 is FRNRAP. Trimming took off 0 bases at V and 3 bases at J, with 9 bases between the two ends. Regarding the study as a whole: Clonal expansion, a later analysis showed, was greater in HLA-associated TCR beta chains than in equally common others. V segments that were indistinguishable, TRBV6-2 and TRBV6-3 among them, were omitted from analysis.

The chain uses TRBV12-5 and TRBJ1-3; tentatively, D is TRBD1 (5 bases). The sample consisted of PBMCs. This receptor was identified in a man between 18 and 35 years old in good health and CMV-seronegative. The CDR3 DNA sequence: TGTGCTAGTGGTTTGGTTCAGGGTCGTGGAAACACCATATATTTT. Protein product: CASGLVQGRGNTIYF.